Listed below are T cell receptor beta chains from one sample, sequenced in a study of blood T cell repertoires in COVID-19. The data were produced by immunoSEQ multiplex PCR, yet TCRdb's version contains in-frame clones alone and is incomplete. This sample yields 400,000 to 500,000 clones, of which 88% are seen a single time; 1.4% belongs to the top ten. The specimen was PBMCs or T cells enriched from blood (not recorded which). The receptors stem from a woman aged 18-35 years who had been exposed to COVID-19. The CDR3 runs from the conserved cysteine through the conserved F or W. A D gene is named only where the DNA matches it firmly. Clone size is not always given. Where it is, it says once, few, many or a class for expanded clones.

clone_size d_call j_call v_call cdr3_aa cdr3_nt
- TRBD1 TRBJ2-7 TRBV7-3 CASSLGSGTGSPYEQYF TGTGCCAGCAGCTTAGGATCCGGGACAGGGTCCCCCTACGAGCAGTACTTC
- - TRBJ1-3 TRBV28 CASSLWAAGSGNTIYF TGTGCCAGCAGTTTATGGGCCGCGGGTTCTGGAAACACCATATATTTT
- - TRBJ2-7 TRBV7-9 CASSLGGRVFEQYF TGTGCCAGCAGCTTAGGAGGCCGTGTGTTCGAGCAGTACTTC
- - TRBJ1-3 TRBV28 CASHDATGFSGNTIYF TGTGCCAGCCATGACGCTACGGGGTTCTCTGGAAACACCATATATTTT
- TRBD1 TRBJ2-7 TRBV27 CASSSGGTGGVHEQYF TGTGCCAGCAGTTCCGGTGGGACAGGAGGGGTCCACGAGCAGTACTTC
few TRBD1 TRBJ1-3 TRBV7-9 CASSTNNGGQGNSGNTIYF TGTGCCAGCAGCACTAACAATGGGGGACAGGGAAACTCTGGAAACACCATATATTTT
- - TRBJ2-7 TRBV19 CASSKGGSYEQYF TGTGCCAGTAGCAAGGGAGGTTCCTACGAGCAGTACTTC
- - TRBJ2-7 TRBV29-1 CSVDETGNPYEQYF TGCAGCGTTGATGAGACAGGCAACCCCTACGAGCAGTACTTC
- TRBD1 TRBJ1-4 TRBV2 CASSEAGGGGNSEKLFF TGTGCCAGCAGTGAGGCAGGGGGCGGTGGGAATAGTGAAAAACTGTTTTTT
- - TRBJ2-3 TRBV30 CAWIRAGPDTQYF TGTGCCTGGATACGAGCGGGTCCAGATACGCAGTATTTT
- TRBD1 TRBJ1-1 TRBV7-9 CASSQQGIDTEAFF TGTGCCAGCAGCCAACAGGGGATCGACACTGAAGCTTTCTTT
- TRBD1 TRBJ1-1 TRBV19 CASRQGSTEAFF TGTGCCAGCCGACAGGGGAGCACTGAAGCTTTCTTT
- TRBD1 TRBJ1-6 TRBV27 CASTDRENSPLHF TGTGCCAGTACGGACAGGGAGAATTCACCCCTCCACTTT
- TRBD1 TRBJ2-7 TRBV28 CASSLGTGLYEQYF TGTGCCAGCAGTTTAGGGACAGGCCTCTACGAGCAGTACTTC
once - TRBJ1-4 TRBV6-6 CASTGRVSEKLFF TGTGCCAGTACAGGGAGGGTTAGTGAAAAACTGTTTTTT
- TRBD1 TRBJ1-5 TRBV7-2 CASSAGQGAHQPQHF TGTGCCAGCAGCGCGGGACAGGGGGCGCATCAGCCCCAGCATTTT
- - TRBJ2-2 TRBV25-1 CASSNPTAPNTGELFF TGTGCCAGCAGTAATCCGACAGCACCGAACACCGGGGAGCTGTTTTTT
- TRBD1 TRBJ1-2 TRBV7-8 CASSLAGTGVPFYYGGYTF TGTGCCAGCAGCTTAGCCGGGACAGGGGTCCCTTTTTATTATGGCGGCTACACCTTC
- TRBD1 TRBJ2-7 TRBV28 CASSLHGTGLPYEQYF TGTGCCAGCAGTTTACATGGGACAGGGTTACCCTACGAGCAGTACTTC
- - TRBJ1-2 TRBV25-1 CASRVGAGYGYTF TGTGCCAGCCGGGTGGGGGCGGGCTATGGCTACACCTTC
- - TRBJ2-3 TRBV2 CASILTRSLTDTQYF TGTGCCAGCATTCTGACTAGGAGCCTCACAGATACGCAGTATTTT
- - TRBJ1-6 TRBV2 CASSDPRDMSVASLHF TGTGCCAGCAGTGATCCCCGGGACATGTCGGTTGCGTCCCTCCACTTT
- TRBD1 TRBJ2-7 TRBV7-6 CASSRNTGTGGIEQYF TGTGCCAGCAGCCGGAATACCGGGACAGGGGGAATCGAGCAGTACTTC
- TRBD2 TRBJ2-7 TRBV4-1 CASSQHLAGSSYEQYF TGCGCCAGCAGCCAGCATCTAGCGGGGTCCTCCTACGAGCAGTACTTC
few TRBD1 TRBJ2-3 TRBV18 CASSPGTGADTQYF TGTGCCAGCTCACCCGGGACAGGGGCAGATACGCAGTATTTT
- TRBD1 TRBJ1-2 TRBV27 CASRMGGQNYGYTF TGTGCCAGCAGAATGGGGGGACAGAACTATGGCTACACCTTC
- - TRBJ2-1 TRBV18 CASSLPNLYNEQFF TGTGCCAGCTCACTCCCTAATTTATACAATGAGCAGTTCTTC
- - TRBJ1-1 TRBV5-4 CASSLRSGNTEAFF TGTGCCAGCAGCTTGAGGTCGGGGAACACTGAAGCTTTCTTT
- TRBD1 TRBJ1-5 TRBV23-1 CASIHRGSNQPQHF TGCGCCAGCATTCACAGGGGGAGCAATCAGCCCCAGCATTTT
- - TRBJ2-3 TRBV10-2 CASRHLQGWDGPGTQYF TGCGCCAGCAGGCATCTACAGGGCTGGGACGGGCCGGGTACGCAGTATTTT
- TRBD1 TRBJ2-3 TRBV3-1/TRBV3-2 CASSQDMRQGVTDTQYF TGTGCCAGCAGCCAAGATATGCGGCAGGGGGTTACAGATACGCAGTATTTT
- TRBD1 TRBJ2-6 TRBV5-1 CASSLALGQGAVGANVLTF TGCGCCAGCAGCTTGGCCCTGGGACAGGGGGCAGTGGGGGCCAACGTCCTGACTTTC
- TRBD1 TRBJ1-4 TRBV14 CASSQEWGQGNEKLFF TGTGCCAGCAGCCAAGAATGGGGACAGGGGAATGAAAAACTGTTTTTT
- - TRBJ2-2 TRBV19 CASTHRERGELFF TGTGCCAGTACGCACAGGGAACGCGGGGAGCTGTTTTTT
- TRBD1 TRBJ2-7 TRBV2 CASGQAYEQYF TGTGCCAGCGGACAGGCCTACGAGCAGTACTTC
- TRBD1 TRBJ2-1 TRBV29-1 CSVLRGGQGFVKNNEQFF TGCAGCGTCCTTCGAGGGGGACAGGGCTTTGTGAAAAACAATGAGCAGTTCTTC
- TRBD1 TRBJ2-3 TRBV7-8 CASSSRDRGYSTDTQYF TGTGCCAGCAGCTCTCGGGACAGGGGCTATAGCACAGATACGCAGTATTTT
- TRBD2 TRBJ2-7 TRBV4-2 CASSLGTSGSDEQYF TGTGCCAGCAGCCTCGGGACTAGCGGGAGCGACGAGCAGTACTTC
- - TRBJ2-2 TRBV19 CASRTGAGELFF TGTGCCAGTAGGACCGGGGCCGGGGAGCTGTTTTTT
- - TRBJ1-2 TRBV6-5 CASSSKDSHYGYTF TGTGCCAGCAGTTCTAAAGACAGCCACTATGGCTACACCTTC
- - TRBJ2-3 TRBV15 CATSRDQGRSTDTQYF TGTGCCACCAGCAGAGATCAGGGGAGAAGCACAGATACGCAGTATTTT
- TRBD1 TRBJ1-6 TRBV20-1 CSASGAPGQVEPLHF TGCAGTGCTAGTGGCGCCCCGGGACAGGTTGAACCCCTCCACTTT
once - TRBJ1-4 TRBV28 CASSLYPGSTNEKLFF TGTGCCAGCAGTTTATACCCGGGTTCGACTAATGAAAAACTGTTTTTT
- - TRBJ2-5 TRBV28 CASSLPPHRWTNGPKETQYF TGTGCCAGCAGCCTCCCGCCGCACCGGTGGACTAACGGGCCGAAAGAGACCCAGTACTTC
- - TRBJ1-1 TRBV13 CASSSPGGGGRNTEAFF TGTGCCAGCAGCTCACCCGGCGGTGGGGGCCGGAACACTGAAGCTTTCTTT
- - TRBJ1-1 TRBV5-4 CASSLTGLTEAFF TGTGCCAGCAGCTTGACAGGGCTCACTGAAGCTTTCTTT
once TRBD1 TRBJ2-3 TRBV18 CASSPLGGQGGTDTQYF TGTGCCAGCTCACCATTAGGCGGACAGGGAGGCACAGATACGCAGTATTTT
- - TRBJ1-1 TRBV12-3/TRBV12-4 CASSWSVNTEAFF TGTGCCAGCAGTTGGTCAGTTAACACTGAAGCTTTCTTT
- TRBD2 TRBJ2-5 TRBV7-6 CASSLWASGGQETQYF TGTGCCAGCAGCTTATGGGCTAGCGGGGGCCAAGAGACCCAGTACTTC
- - TRBJ1-2 TRBV7-2 CASSLALGGIAGYTF TGTGCCAGCAGCTTAGCGTTGGGGGGGATAGCCGGCTACACCTTC
- - TRBJ2-7 TRBV6-4 CASQHPNDVPGTGEQYF TGTGCCAGCCAACATCCCAACGACGTTCCGGGAACAGGGGAGCAGTACTTC
- - TRBJ1-5 TRBV24-1 CATGEGRLSNQPQHF TGTGCCACCGGGGAGGGGCGCCTAAGCAATCAGCCCCAGCATTTT
- - TRBJ1-4 TRBV7-2 CASSSNFRGWNEKLFF TGTGCCAGCAGCTCTAACTTTAGGGGGTGGAATGAAAAACTGTTTTTT
- TRBD1 TRBJ1-5 TRBV2 CASRRQGQGSNQPQHF TGTGCCAGCAGAAGACAGGGCCAGGGGAGCAATCAGCCCCAGCATTTT
- TRBD2 TRBJ2-3 TRBV5-1 CASSTRLAGTDTQYF TGCGCCAGCAGCACGCGACTAGCGGGCACAGATACGCAGTATTTT
- TRBD1 TRBJ1-2 TRBV5-8 CASSFLIGGWNYGYTF TGTGCCAGCAGCTTTCTGATAGGGGGCTGGAACTATGGCTACACCTTC
- - TRBJ2-7 TRBV13 CASSRAVEEQYF TGTGCCAGCTCACGTGCGGTAGAGGAGCAGTACTTC
- TRBD1 TRBJ1-2 TRBV28 CASSPTGAWNYGYTF TGTGCCAGCAGCCCCACAGGGGCATGGAACTATGGCTACACCTTC
once TRBD2 TRBJ2-1 TRBV6-5 CASSKPGGGNEQFF TGTGCCAGCAGTAAACCCGGCGGGGGTAATGAGCAGTTCTTC